This T cell receptor (beta chain) was retrieved from a study of regulatory T cells in long-lasting Graves disease. Time point defined: persistent/refractory GD, antithyroid drugs over 5 years with positive TRAb. Making the TCR library involved RNA that had been extracted from PBMCs. Findings and caveats of the study: With persistent disease, TRBV28, TRBJ1-2 and TRBJ2-5 were the favored segments.

Many counts were recorded for this clonotype. Its antigen is as yet unknown. HTBI primers from iRepertoire and Arm-PCR of CDR3 regions yielded the TCR beta libraries. TCRdb reprocessed the multiplex PCR reads with MiXCR, giving one entry per CDR3 protein. This table holds roughly 400,000 distinct CDR3 sequences, less than 25% found once. Trimming removed 9 bases from V and 6 bases from J, with 15 bases in between. CDR1 and CDR2 from the germline V gene are MDHEN and SYDVKM. The CDR3 extends over 12 amino acids. The receptor was isolated from a female donor with Graves disease. The sequencing here drew on peripheral blood mononuclear cells (PBMCs), taken when the disease was refractory, from a patient treated with antithyroid drugs. This chain links TRBV28 with TRBJ2-7; D uncertain. The DNA of the CDR3 is TGTGCCAGTTCACTACGGGCCTCCGAGCAGTACTTC. It is translated as CASSLRASEQYF. Combining the CDR3 with reference TRBV28 and TRBJ2-7 gives the whole variable domain DVKVTQSSRYLVKRTGEKVFLECVQDMDHENMFWYRQDPGLGLRLIYFSYDVKMKEKGDIPEGYSVSREKKERFSLILESASTNQTSMYLCASSLRASEQYFGPGTRLTVT.